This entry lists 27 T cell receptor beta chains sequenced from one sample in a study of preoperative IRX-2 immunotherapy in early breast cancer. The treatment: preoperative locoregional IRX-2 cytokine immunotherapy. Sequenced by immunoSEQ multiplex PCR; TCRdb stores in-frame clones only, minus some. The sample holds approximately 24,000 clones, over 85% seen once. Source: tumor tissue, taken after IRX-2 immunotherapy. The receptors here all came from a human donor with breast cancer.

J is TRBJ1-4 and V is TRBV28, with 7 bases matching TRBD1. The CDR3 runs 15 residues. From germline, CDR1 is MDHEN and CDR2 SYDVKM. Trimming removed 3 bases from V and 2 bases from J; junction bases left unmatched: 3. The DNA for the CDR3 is TGTGCCAGCAGTTTCCGGGACAGTACTAATGAAAAACTGTTTTTT. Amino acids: CASSFRDSTNEKLFF.

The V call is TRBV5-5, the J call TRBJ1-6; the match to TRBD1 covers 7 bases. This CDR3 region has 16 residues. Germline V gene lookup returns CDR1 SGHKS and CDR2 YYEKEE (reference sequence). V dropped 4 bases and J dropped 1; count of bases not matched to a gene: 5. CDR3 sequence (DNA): TGTGCCAGCAGCATCAGGGGGGAGTCCTATAATTCACCCCTCCACTTT. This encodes CASSIRGESYNSPLHF.

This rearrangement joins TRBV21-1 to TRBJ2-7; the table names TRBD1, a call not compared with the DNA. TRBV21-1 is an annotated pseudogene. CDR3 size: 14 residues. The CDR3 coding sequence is TGTGCCAGCAGCAGCGACAGGAGACCCTACGAGCAGTACGTC. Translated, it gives CASSSDRRPYEQYV.

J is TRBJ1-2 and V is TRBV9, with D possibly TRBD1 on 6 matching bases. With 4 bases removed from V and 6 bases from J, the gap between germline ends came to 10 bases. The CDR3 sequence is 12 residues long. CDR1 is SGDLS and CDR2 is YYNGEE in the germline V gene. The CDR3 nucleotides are TGTGCCAGCAGCAAGGCAGGGGATGGCTACACCTTC. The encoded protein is CASSKAGDGYTF.

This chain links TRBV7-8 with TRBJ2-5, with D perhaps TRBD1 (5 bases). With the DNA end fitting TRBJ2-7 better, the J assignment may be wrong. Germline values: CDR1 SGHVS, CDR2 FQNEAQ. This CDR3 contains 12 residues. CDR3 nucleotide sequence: TGTGCCAGCAGCTTTCTAGGGGACGAGCAGTACTTC. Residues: CASSFLGDEQYF.

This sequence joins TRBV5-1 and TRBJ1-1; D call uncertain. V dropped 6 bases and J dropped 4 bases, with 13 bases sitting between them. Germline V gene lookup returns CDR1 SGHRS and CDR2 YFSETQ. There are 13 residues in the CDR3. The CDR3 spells CASTREASTEAFF. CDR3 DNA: TGCGCCAGCACTCGGGAGGCGAGCACTGAAGCTTTCTTT.

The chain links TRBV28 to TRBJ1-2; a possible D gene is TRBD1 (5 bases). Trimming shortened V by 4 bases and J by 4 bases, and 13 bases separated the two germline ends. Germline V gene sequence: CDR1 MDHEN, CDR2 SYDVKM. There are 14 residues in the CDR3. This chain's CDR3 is CASSSYGGVYGYTF. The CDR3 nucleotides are TGTGCCAGCAGTTCATACGGGGGGGTCTATGGCTACACCTTC.

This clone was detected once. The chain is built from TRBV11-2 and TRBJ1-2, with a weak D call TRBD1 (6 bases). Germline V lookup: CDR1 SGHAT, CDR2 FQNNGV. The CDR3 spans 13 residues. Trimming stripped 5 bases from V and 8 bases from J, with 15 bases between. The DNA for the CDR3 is TGTGCCAGCAGCCTGTGGGGGGCTGGAGGCTACACCTTC. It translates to CASSLWGAGGYTF.

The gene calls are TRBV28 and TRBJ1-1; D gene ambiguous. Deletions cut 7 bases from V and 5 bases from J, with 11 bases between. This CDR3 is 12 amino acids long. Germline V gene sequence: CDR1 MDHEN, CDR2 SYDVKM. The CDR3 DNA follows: TGTGCCAGCACCTCCCTTAAGACTGAAGCTTTCTTT. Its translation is CASTSLKTEAFF. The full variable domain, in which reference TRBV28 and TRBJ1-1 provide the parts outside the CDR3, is DVKVTQSSRYLVKRTGEKVFLECVQDMDHENMFWYRQDPGLGLRLIYFSYDVKMKEKGDIPEGYSVSREKKERFSLILESASTNQTSMYLCASTSLKTEAFFGQGTRLTVV.

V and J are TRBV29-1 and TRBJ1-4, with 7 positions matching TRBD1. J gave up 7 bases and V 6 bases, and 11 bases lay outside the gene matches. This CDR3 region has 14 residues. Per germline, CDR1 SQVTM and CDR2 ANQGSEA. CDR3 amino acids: CSVSDRASAEKLFF. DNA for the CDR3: TGCAGCGTCTCCGACAGGGCCTCGGCTGAAAAACTGTTTTTT.

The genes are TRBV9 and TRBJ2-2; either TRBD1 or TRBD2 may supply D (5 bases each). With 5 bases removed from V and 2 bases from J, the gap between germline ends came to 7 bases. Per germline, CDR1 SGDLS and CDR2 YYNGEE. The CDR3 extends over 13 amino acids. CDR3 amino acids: CASRGVNTGELFF. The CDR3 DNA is TGTGCCAGCAGGGGGGTTAACACCGGGGAGCTGTTTTTT. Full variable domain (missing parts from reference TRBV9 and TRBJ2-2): DSGVTQTPKHLITATGQRVTLRCSPRSGDLSVYWYQQSLDQGLQFLIQYYNGEERAKGNILERFSAQQFPDLHSELNLSSLELGDSALYFCASRGVNTGELFFGEGSRLTVL.

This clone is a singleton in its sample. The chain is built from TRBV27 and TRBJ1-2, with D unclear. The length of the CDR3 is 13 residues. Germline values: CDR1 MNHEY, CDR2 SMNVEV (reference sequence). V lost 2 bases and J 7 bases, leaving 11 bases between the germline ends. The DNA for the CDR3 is TGTGCCAGCAGTTTAACGGGGTTTGGTGGCTACACCTTC. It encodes CASSLTGFGGYTF.

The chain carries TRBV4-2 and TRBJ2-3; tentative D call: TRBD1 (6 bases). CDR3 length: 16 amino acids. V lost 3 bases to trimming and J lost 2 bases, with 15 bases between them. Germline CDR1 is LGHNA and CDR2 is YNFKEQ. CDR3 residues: CASSQGATGPTDTQYF. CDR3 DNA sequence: TGTGCCAGCAGCCAGGGAGCGACAGGTCCCACAGATACGCAGTATTTT.

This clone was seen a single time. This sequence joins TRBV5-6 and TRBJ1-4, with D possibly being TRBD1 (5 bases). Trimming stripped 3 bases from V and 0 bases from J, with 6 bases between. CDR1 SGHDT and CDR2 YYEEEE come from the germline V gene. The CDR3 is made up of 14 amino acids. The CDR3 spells CASSSGSTNEKLFF. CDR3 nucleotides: TGTGCCAGCAGCTCAGGGTCAACTAATGAAAAACTGTTTTTT.

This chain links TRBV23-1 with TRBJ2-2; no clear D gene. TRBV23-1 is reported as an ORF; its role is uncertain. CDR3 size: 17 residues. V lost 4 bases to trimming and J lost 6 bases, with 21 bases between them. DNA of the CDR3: TGCGCCAGCAGTCTCGCTCTTGGGTTACAAAGGGCCGGGGAGCTGTTTTTT. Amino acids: CASSLALGLQRAGELFF.

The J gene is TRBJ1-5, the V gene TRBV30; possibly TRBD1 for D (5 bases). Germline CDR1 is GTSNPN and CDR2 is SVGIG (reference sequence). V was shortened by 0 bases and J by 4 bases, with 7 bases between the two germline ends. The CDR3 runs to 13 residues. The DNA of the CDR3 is TGTGCCTGGAGTGTCCGGGGGAATCAGCCCCAGCATTTT. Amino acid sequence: CAWSVRGNQPQHF.

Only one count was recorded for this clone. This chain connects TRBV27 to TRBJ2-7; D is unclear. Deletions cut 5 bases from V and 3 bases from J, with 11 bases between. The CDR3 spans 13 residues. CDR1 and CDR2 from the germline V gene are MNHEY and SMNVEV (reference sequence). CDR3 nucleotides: TGTGCCAGCAGTCCCCTCCCGGGCTACGAGCAGTACGTC. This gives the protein CASSPLPGYEQYV.

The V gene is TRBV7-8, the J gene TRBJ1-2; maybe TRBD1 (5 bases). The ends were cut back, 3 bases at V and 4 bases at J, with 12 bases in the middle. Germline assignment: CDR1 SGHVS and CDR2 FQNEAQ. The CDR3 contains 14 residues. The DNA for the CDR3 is TGTGCCAGCAGCTTGACCCAGGGTGTCTATGGCTACACCTTC. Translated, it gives CASSLTQGVYGYTF.

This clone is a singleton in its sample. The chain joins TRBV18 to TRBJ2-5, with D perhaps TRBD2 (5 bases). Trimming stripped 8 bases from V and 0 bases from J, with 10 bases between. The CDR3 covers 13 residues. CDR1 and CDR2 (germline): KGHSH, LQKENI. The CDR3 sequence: CASTDGNQETQYF. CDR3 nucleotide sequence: TGTGCCAGCACCGACGGGAACCAAGAGACCCAGTACTTC. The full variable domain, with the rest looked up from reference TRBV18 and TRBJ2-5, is NAGVMQNPRHLVRRRGQEARLRCSPMKGHSHVYWYRQLPEEGLKFMVYLQKENIIDESGMPKERFSAEFPKEGPSILRIQQVVRGDSAAYFCASTDGNQETQYFGPGTRLLVL.

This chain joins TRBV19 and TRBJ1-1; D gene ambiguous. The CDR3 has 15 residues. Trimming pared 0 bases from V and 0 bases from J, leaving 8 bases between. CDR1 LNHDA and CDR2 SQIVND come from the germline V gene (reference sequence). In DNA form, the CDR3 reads TGTGCCAGTAGTATAGATAGATACATGAACACTGAAGCTTTCTTT. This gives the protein CASSIDRYMNTEAFF. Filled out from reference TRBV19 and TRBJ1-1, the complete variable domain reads DGGITQSPKYLFRKEGQNVTLSCEQNLNHDAMYWYRQDPGQGLRLIYYSQIVNDFQKGDIAEGYSVSREKKESFPLTVTSAQKNPTAFYLCASSIDRYMNTEAFFGQGTRLTVV.

The CDR3 bases are TGCGCCAGCAGTTCTCTTGTTTCCTACAATGAGCAGTTCTTC. Its protein is CASSSLVSYNEQFF. V gene TRBV4-1 combines with J gene TRBJ2-1; D remains ambiguous. CDR1 is MGHRA, CDR2 YSYEKL, per germline. With 6 bases removed from V and 1 base from J, the gap between germline ends came to 10 bases. The CDR3 length is 14 residues.

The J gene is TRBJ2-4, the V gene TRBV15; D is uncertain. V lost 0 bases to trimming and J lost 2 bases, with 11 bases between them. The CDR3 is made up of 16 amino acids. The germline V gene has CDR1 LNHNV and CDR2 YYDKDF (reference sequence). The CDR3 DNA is TGTGCCACCAGCAGAGATCTTAGCAGTTCCAAAAACATTCAGTACTTC. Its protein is CATSRDLSSSKNIQYF.

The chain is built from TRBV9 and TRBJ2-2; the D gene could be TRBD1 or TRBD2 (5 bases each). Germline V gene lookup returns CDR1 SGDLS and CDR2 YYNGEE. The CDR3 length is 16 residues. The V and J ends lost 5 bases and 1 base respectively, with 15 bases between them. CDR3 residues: CASRLGPGLNTGELFF. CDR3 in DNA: TGTGCCAGCAGGCTGGGGCCGGGGCTGAACACCGGGGAGCTGTTTTTT.

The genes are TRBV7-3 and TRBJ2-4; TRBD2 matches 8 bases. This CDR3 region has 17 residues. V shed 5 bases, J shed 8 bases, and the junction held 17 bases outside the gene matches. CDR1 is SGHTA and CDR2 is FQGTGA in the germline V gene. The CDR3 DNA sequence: TGTGCCAGCAGCCCTCGGGGGGGCGGCAGCTCGGGGGACATTCAGTACTTC. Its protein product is CASSPRGGGSSGDIQYF.

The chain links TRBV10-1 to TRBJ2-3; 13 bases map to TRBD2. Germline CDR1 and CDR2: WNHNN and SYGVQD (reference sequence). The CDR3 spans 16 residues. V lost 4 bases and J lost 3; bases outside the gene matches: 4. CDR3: CASSAGTSGTTDTQYF. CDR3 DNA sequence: TGCGCCAGCAGTGCCGGGACTAGCGGGACGACAGATACGCAGTATTTT.

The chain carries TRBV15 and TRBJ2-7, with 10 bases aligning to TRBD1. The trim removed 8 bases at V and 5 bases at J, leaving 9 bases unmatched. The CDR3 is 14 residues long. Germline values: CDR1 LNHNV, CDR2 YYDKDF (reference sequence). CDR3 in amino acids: CATRRQGASDEQYV. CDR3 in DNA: TGTGCCACCCGAAGACAGGGGGCGTCCGACGAGCAGTACGTC.

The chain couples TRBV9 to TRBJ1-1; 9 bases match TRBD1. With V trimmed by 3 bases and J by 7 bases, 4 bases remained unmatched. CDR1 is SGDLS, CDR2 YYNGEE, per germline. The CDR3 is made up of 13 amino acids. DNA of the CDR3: TGTGCCAGCAGCGCTCGACAGGGGGTTGAAGCTTTCTTT. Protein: CASSARQGVEAFF.